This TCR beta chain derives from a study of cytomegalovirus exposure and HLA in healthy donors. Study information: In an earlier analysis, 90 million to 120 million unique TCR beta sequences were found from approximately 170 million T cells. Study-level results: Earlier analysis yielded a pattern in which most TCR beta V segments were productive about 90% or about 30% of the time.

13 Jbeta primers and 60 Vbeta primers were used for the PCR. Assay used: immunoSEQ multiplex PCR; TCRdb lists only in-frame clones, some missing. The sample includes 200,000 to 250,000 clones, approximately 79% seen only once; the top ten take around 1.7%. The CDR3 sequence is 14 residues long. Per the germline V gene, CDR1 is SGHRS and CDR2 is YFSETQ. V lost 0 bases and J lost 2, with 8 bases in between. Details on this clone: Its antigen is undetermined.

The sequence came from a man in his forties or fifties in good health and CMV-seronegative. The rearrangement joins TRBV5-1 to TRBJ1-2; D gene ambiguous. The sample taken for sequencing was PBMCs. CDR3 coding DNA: TGCGCCAGCAGCTTGGCAGAAACCAACTATGGCTACACCTTC. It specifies CASSLAETNYGYTF.